This is a list of T cell receptor beta chains from one sample in a study of Graves' ophthalmopathy and Graves' hyperthyroidism. TCRdb used MiXCR to reprocess the multiplex PCR reads, holding one entry per CDR3 protein. This sample carries 1 million to 1.3 million distinct CDR3 sequences, 36% of them seen once, and the ten largest clones take over 8.5%. Sequenced material: peripheral blood or thyroid tissue (not recorded which). These receptors originate from an adult man with Graves' hyperthyroidism. The CDR3 runs from the conserved cysteine through the conserved F or W. D genes are given only for firm matches. Expanded clones are given a class, and other clones once, few, many or no size at all.

clone size	V gene	D gene	CDR3 length	J gene	CDR3 protein	CDR3 DNA
-	TRBV7-8	-	9	TRBJ2-7	CASSAGQYF	TGTGCCAGCAGCGCAGGACAGTACTTC
-	TRBV12-3/TRBV12-4	-	16	TRBJ2-7	CASSTNPNPFYYEQYF	TGTGCCAGCAGTACTAACCCGAACCCTTTCTACTACGAGCAGTACTTC
many	TRBV29-1	-	13	TRBJ2-7	CSATDGVSYEQYF	TGCAGCGCCACGGACGGGGTGTCCTACGAGCAGTACTTC
many	TRBV7-6	-	14	TRBJ2-7	CASSLEGQGGEQYF	TGTGCCAGCAGCTTAGAGGGGCAGGGCGGCGAGCAGTACTTC
-	TRBV29-1	-	13	TRBJ1-2	CSVETAINYGYTF	TGCAGCGTTGAAACGGCGATTAACTATGGCTACACCTTC
many	TRBV10-1	-	13	TRBJ1-5	CASSDGINQPQHF	TGCGCCAGCAGTGACGGTATTAATCAGCCCCAGCATTTT
few	TRBV4-1	-	17	TRBJ1-4	CASSHTRNGVGNEKLFF	TGCGCCAGCAGCCACACCCGGAATGGGGTCGGTAATGAAAAACTGTTTTTT
many	TRBV24-1	TRBD1	14	TRBJ2-7	CATSSGTGAYEQYF	TGTGCCACCAGTTCCGGGACAGGGGCCTACGAGCAGTACTTC
many	TRBV12-3/TRBV12-4	TRBD2	16	TRBJ2-5	CASSLRGTSGRETQYF	TGTGCCAGCAGTCTTCGGGGGACTAGCGGGAGAGAGACCCAGTACTTC
few	TRBV6-2/TRBV6-3	TRBD1	17	TRBJ1-1	CASSFNRDRVPGTEAFF	TGTGCCAGCAGTTTTAACCGGGACAGGGTTCCGGGCACTGAAGCTTTCTTT
-	TRBV18	TRBD2	13	TRBJ2-7	CASSQLDGGEQYF	TGTGCCAGCTCTCAACTCGACGGGGGGGAGCAGTACTTC
many	TRBV7-2	-	13	TRBJ2-5	CASSPYRVETQYF	TGTGCCAGCAGCCCCTACAGGGTTGAGACCCAGTACTTC
-	TRBV29-1	-	15	TRBJ1-2	CSVEPPGGADYGYTF	TGCAGCGTGGAACCCCCGGGGGGCGCAGACTATGGCTACACCTTC
many	TRBV20-1	TRBD2	13	TRBJ2-7	CSAYSGNGYEQYF	TGCAGTGCTTATAGCGGGAATGGATACGAGCAGTACTTC
-	TRBV4-1	-	16	TRBJ1-4	CASSQLRQTTNEKLFF	TGCGCCAGCAGCCAATTGAGACAGACAACTAATGAAAAACTGTTTTTT
many	TRBV9	-	14	TRBJ1-2	CASSPLVGGAGYTF	TGTGCCAGCAGCCCTCTGGTGGGGGGCGCTGGCTACACCTTC
few	TRBV9	-	13	TRBJ1-1	CASSPGLNPEAFF	TGTGCCAGCAGCCCGGGACTAAACCCAGAAGCTTTCTTT
-	TRBV5-1	-	13	TRBJ2-7	CASNLSGSYEQYF	TGCGCCAGCAACTTGTCCGGCTCCTACGAGCAGTACTTC
many	TRBV29-1	-	13	TRBJ1-1	CSVDRQPRAEAFF	TGCAGCGTTGATCGTCAGCCGAGGGCTGAAGCTTTCTTT
-	TRBV9	-	16	TRBJ2-7	CASSPQVGRGAYEQYF	TGTGCCAGCAGCCCCCAAGTCGGGCGGGGAGCGTACGAGCAGTACTTC
-	TRBV20-1	-	14	TRBJ1-3	CSASRDPKGDTIYF	TGCAGTGCTAGTCGGGACCCGAAAGGAGACACCATATATTTT
many	TRBV11-2	TRBD2	17	TRBJ2-5	CASSLKELAGGQETQYF	TGTGCCAGCAGCTTAAAAGAGCTAGCGGGAGGACAAGAGACCCAGTACTTC